This T cell receptor beta chain was captured in a study of tumor-infiltrating lymphocytes in primary liver carcinoma. Background on the study: Lesions, classed as T1-T3 N0M0, spanned roughly 4 to 10 cm across. Points from the study as a whole: Researchers found tumor-adjacent and tumor-blood pairs overlapped less than tumor region pairs.

The investigators made TCR beta cDNA from roughly 460 ng total RNA, using a constant-region primer. Each TCR beta library was derived from three nested multiplex PCR rounds that employed slightly modified ARM-PCR. The first two PCR rounds used TRBV1-TRBV30 primers with a Cbeta primer, around 10 cycles each. From the multiplex PCR reads, TCRdb called clonotypes with MiXCR, one entry per CDR3 protein. The repertoire holds approximately 74,000 distinct CDR3 sequences, 70% to 80% seen once, with around 13% in the top ten. With respect to this clonotype: No antigen is known for it.

For each extraction, RNA and DNA were obtained together from about 19-30 mg of unsorted bulk tissue. Surgical resection served as treatment for the primary liver carcinoma of these patients. CDR3 size: 15 residues. Germline V gene sequence: CDR1 LNHNV, CDR2 YYDKDF (reference sequence). V was trimmed by 0 bases and J by 1 base, leaving 7 bases between them. Sequencing input: liver tumor tissue from sampling region 4. Sample subset: tumor region T4, right-lateral pole. The rearrangement joins TRBV15 to TRBJ2-1; D is undetermined. The sequence came from a woman aged 60-75 years with primary liver carcinoma and hepatitis B virus infection. CDR3 protein: CATSRDQESYNEQFF. The CDR3, as DNA: TGTGCCACCAGCAGAGATCAGGAATCCTACAATGAGCAGTTCTTC.